Presented here are 20 T cell receptor beta chains from one specimen sequenced in a study of T cell responses to AZD1222 COVID-19 vaccine. Data came from immunoSEQ multiplex PCR; TCRdb stores just in-frame clones and leaves some out. The sample has 60,000 to 75,000 clones, 85% seen once; the top ten hold roughly 20%. The sample in question was peripheral blood, obtained on day 0 of AZD1222 vaccination. These TCRs come from an adult in good health.

The CDR3 nucleotides read TGTGCCAGCTCTCCATGGACAGGGGCCTACGAGCAGTACTTC. Encoded protein: CASSPWTGAYEQYF. This rearrangement joins TRBV18 to TRBJ2-7; 9 bases fit TRBD1. CDR1 and CDR2 (germline): KGHSH, LQKENI. There are 14 residues in the CDR3. Trimming removed 6 bases from V and 2 bases from J; junction bases left unmatched: 5.

This clone was found a few times. CDR3 nucleotides: TGTGCCAGCAGTCTAGCGACAGGGAGCACAGATACGCAGTATTTT. It encodes CASSLATGSTDTQYF. V and J are TRBV27 and TRBJ2-3; maybe TRBD1 (7 bases). The CDR3 is 15 residues long. V was pared by 5 bases and J by 0 bases, with 12 bases between. Germline V gene lookup returns CDR1 MNHEY and CDR2 SMNVEV (reference sequence).

The chain combines TRBV5-1 with TRBJ2-3, with D tentatively TRBD2 (7 bases). This CDR3 has 17 residues. Trimming cost V 0 bases and J 3 bases, with 17 bases left between them. Germline V gene sequence: CDR1 SGHRS, CDR2 YFSETQ. CDR3 sequence reads: CASSLGSSGGLTDTQYF. The CDR3 DNA sequence: TGCGCCAGCAGCTTGGGATCCTCGGGGGGCCTTACAGATACGCAGTATTTT.

This clone appeared once. The CDR3 region has the DNA TGTGCCAGCAGCTCCCTCGGGGGCAATGAGCAGTTCTTC. It yields the protein CASSSLGGNEQFF. V gene TRBV11-3 combines with J gene TRBJ2-1; D is perhaps TRBD2 (6 bases). This CDR3 contains 13 residues. V shed 4 bases and J shed 6 bases, with 10 bases lying between them. Germline loops: CDR1 SGHNT, CDR2 YENEEA.

The rearrangement joins TRBV13 to TRBJ1-3; D is perhaps TRBD1 (6 bases). V was shortened by 5 bases and J by 8 bases, with 16 bases between the two germline ends. The germline V gene has CDR1 PRHDT and CDR2 FYEKMQ (reference sequence). The CDR3 is 14 amino acids. CDR3 bases: TGTGCCAGCAGCCAAACAGGGTTAGTAGACACCATATATTTT. As protein: CASSQTGLVDTIYF.

In regard to this clone: An end of the junction differs from the germline gene, which may be a read error. V and J are TRBV25-1 and TRBJ1-2; D is perhaps TRBD1 (5 bases). CDR1 is MGHDK and CDR2 is SYGVNS in the germline V gene. This CDR3 comprises 11 residues. This CDR3 is CASSDIGATIF. DNA for the CDR3: TGTGCCAGCAGTGATATCGGGGCCACCATCTTC.

V and J are TRBV11-3 and TRBJ2-1, with TRBD2 matching over 9 bases. The CDR3 covers 15 residues. J gave up 8 bases and V 1 base, and 6 bases lay outside the gene matches. The V gene's germline CDR1 is SGHNT and CDR2 YENEEA. The CDR3 sequence: CASSLGIAGEDEQFF. The CDR3 bases are TGTGCCAGCAGCTTAGGTATAGCGGGGGAGGATGAGCAGTTCTTC. The variable domain in full, with the rest retrieved from reference TRBV11-3 and TRBJ2-1, is EAGVVQSPRYKIIEKKQPVAFWCNPISGHNTLYWYLQNLGQGPELLIRYENEEAVDDSQLPKDRFSAERLKGVDSTLKIQPAELGDSAVYLCASSLGIAGEDEQFFGPGTRLTVL.

The gene calls are TRBV29-1 and TRBJ1-2; TRBD1 agrees at 7 bases. J lost 8 bases, V lost 7 bases, and 13 bases had no gene match. Germline V gene sequence: CDR1 SQVTM, CDR2 ANQGSEA. The CDR3 has 13 residues. The CDR3 DNA reads TGCAGCGCCCATGAGACAGGGTTGGGCGGCTACACCTTC. This gives the protein CSAHETGLGGYTF.

This clone was detected once. The rearrangement joins TRBV19 to TRBJ1-2; D unclear. The germline CDR1 and CDR2 sequences are LNHDA and SQIVND (reference sequence). The CDR3 length is 16 residues. V was clipped by 4 bases and J by 2 bases, with 17 bases between them. CDR3 in amino acids: CASSTRDPRTNYGYTF. The CDR3 DNA follows: TGTGCCAGTAGTACGCGGGATCCTCGGACCAACTATGGCTACACCTTC.

This chain connects TRBV7-2 to TRBJ1-1, with TRBD1 as a possible D gene (6 bases). The CDR3 is made up of 13 amino acids. Germline-derived CDR1 and CDR2 are SGHTA and FQGNSA. With 5 bases removed from V and 3 bases from J, the gap between germline ends came to 10 bases. In DNA form, the CDR3 reads TGTGCCAGCAGCCTAGGGGGGGACACTGAAGCTTTCTTT. Its protein is CASSLGGDTEAFF.

In DNA form, the CDR3 reads TGTGCCAGCAGTGATGCAGGACTAGCGGGGGCCGGAGATACGCAGTATTTT. Translating gives CASSDAGLAGAGDTQYF. This chain connects TRBV6-1 to TRBJ2-3; 13 nucleotides align to TRBD2. This CDR3 has 17 residues. J gave up 5 bases and V 3 bases, and 8 bases lay outside the gene matches. Germline V CDR1 and CDR2: MNHNS, SASEGT.

V usage is TRBV5-1 and J usage is TRBJ1-6; tentative D call: TRBD1 (5 bases). CDR3 length: 13 amino acids. Germline CDR1 SGHRS, CDR2 YFSETQ. The V end was cut by 0 bases, the J end by 10 bases, with 8 bases between. CDR3 protein: CASSLAGRSPLHF. CDR3 sequence (DNA): TGCGCCAGCAGCTTGGCGGGGCGATCACCCCTCCACTTT.

The CDR3 coding sequence is TGTGCCAGCAGCCAACCAGGACAGGGGAACACTGAAGCTTTCTTT. Protein sequence: CASSQPGQGNTEAFF. The gene calls are TRBV4-2 and TRBJ1-1; TRBD1 agrees at 8 bases. The V gene's germline CDR1 is LGHNA and CDR2 YNFKEQ. The CDR3 consists of 15 residues. J was trimmed by 1 base and V by 2 bases; bases with no gene match: 3.

The rearrangement links TRBV7-9 to TRBJ1-4; TRBD1 aligns across 11 bases. J lost 1 base, V lost 5 bases, and 3 bases had no gene match. The germline V gene has CDR1 SEHNR and CDR2 FQNEAQ (reference sequence). The CDR3 sequence is 16 residues long. CDR3 in DNA: TGTGCCAGCAGCGGCGGGACAGGGGGAACTAATGAAAAACTGTTTTTT. Residues: CASSGGTGGTNEKLFF.

The rearrangement joins TRBV10-1 to TRBJ1-3; no firm D call. CDR1 and CDR2 (germline): WNHNN, SYGVQD (reference sequence). The CDR3 is 15 residues long. The ends were cut back, 0 bases at V and 8 bases at J, with 14 bases in the middle. CDR3 in amino acids: CASSESSPEPYTIYF. CDR3 nucleotide sequence: TGCGCCAGCAGTGAGTCGTCACCAGAGCCCTACACCATATATTTT.

The J gene is TRBJ1-1, the V gene TRBV19; D is unresolved. The germline CDR1 and CDR2 sequences are LNHDA and SQIVND (reference sequence). V gave up 3 bases and J gave up 1 base, with 12 bases separating them. This CDR3 comprises 15 residues. CDR3 loop: CASSIPAGRNTEAFF. The DNA of the CDR3 is TGTGCCAGTAGTATCCCCGCGGGGAGGAACACTGAAGCTTTCTTT.

The V call is TRBV18, the J call TRBJ1-2; no definite D call. The germline V gene encodes CDR1 KGHSH and CDR2 LQKENI. The germline V and J ends were trimmed by 0 bases and 4 bases, with 3 bases remaining between them. The CDR3 is made up of 12 amino acids. DNA for the CDR3: TGTGCCAGCTCACCACCTAGCTATGGCTACACCTTC. It translates to CASSPPSYGYTF.

This sequence joins TRBV7-9 and TRBJ1-1; D may be TRBD1 (6 bases). Germline V CDR1 and CDR2: SEHNR, FQNEAQ (reference sequence). Trimming pared 5 bases from V and 0 bases from J, leaving 10 bases between. The CDR3 loop spans 14 amino acids. CDR3 coding DNA: TGTGCCAGCAGCCCGGACAGTTTGAACACTGAAGCTTTCTTT. Its translation: CASSPDSLNTEAFF.

The chain uses TRBV27 and TRBJ1-1; perhaps TRBD1 as D (5 bases). CDR3 length: 17 amino acids. Germline-derived CDR1 and CDR2 are MNHEY and SMNVEV (reference sequence). Trimming removed 3 bases from V and 0 bases from J, with 17 bases in between. CDR3 sequence (DNA): TGTGCCAGCAGTTTTTTTGGGAGTGCGGGGCTGAACACTGAAGCTTTCTTT. Residues: CASSFFGSAGLNTEAFF.

The chain joins TRBV11-2 to TRBJ2-2, with a weak D call TRBD2 (5 bases). V lost 9 bases, J lost 4 bases, and 15 bases lay in between. This CDR3 region has 14 residues. Germline V gene lookup returns CDR1 SGHAT and CDR2 FQNNGV. CDR3 DNA sequence: TGTGCCAGTAGGACTCTGCTAAGCACCGGGGAGCTGTTTTTT. Translating gives CASRTLLSTGELFF. The full variable domain, rest sourced from reference TRBV11-2 and TRBJ2-2, is EAGVAQSPRYKIIEKRQSVAFWCNPISGHATLYWYQQILGQGPKLLIQFQNNGVVDDSQLPKDRFSAERLKGVDSTLKIQPAKLEDSAVYLCASRTLLSTGELFFGEGSRLTVL.